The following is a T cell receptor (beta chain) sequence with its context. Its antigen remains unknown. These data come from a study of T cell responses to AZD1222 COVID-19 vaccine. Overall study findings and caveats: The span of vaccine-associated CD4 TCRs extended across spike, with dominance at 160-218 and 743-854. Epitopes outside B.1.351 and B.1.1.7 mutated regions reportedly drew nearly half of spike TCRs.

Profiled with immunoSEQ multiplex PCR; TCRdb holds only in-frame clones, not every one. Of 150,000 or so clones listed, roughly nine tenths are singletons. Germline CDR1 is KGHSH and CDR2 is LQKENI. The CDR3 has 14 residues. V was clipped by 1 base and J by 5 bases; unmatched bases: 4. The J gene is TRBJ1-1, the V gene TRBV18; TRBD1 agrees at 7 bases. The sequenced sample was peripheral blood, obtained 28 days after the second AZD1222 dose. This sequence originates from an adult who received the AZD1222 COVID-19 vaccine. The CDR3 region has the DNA TGTGCCAGCTCACCACGGGCCAGGGGGACTGAAGCTTTCTTT. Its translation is CASSPRARGTEAFF.